This T cell receptor (beta chain) derives from a study of shared clonotypes between healthy human individuals. Profiled with immunoSEQ multiplex PCR; TCRdb holds only in-frame clones, not every one. There are roughly 2.5 million clones in the sample; 90% to 95% occur only once, and roughly 0.15% lies in the top ten. The CDR3 sequence is 15 residues long. Germline V gives CDR1 MNHEY, CDR2 SVGAGI. V dropped 6 bases and J dropped 2 bases, with 15 bases sitting between them. The TCR was taken from a man between 18 and 29 years old in good health. Sequenced input: naive CD4+ T cells sorted from blood. Sample subset: CD45RA+ positively selected. The gene calls are TRBV6-5 and TRBJ2-3; possibly TRBD2 for D (6 bases). The CDR3 here is CASRTGEGYTDTQYF. In DNA form, the CDR3 reads TGTGCCAGCAGGACGGGGGAAGGGTACACAGATACGCAGTATTTT.